Listed below are T cell receptor beta chains from one sample, sequenced in a study of preoperative IRX-2 immunotherapy in early breast cancer. Some clones are missing from TCRdb's copy, which holds only in-frame ones; the method was immunoSEQ multiplex PCR. The repertoire consists of 30,000 or so clones, with roughly four fifths occurring once and the leading ten covering approximately 2.7%. The sample consisted of lymph node tissue, taken from a patient treated with IRX-2 immunotherapy. The receptors stem from a human donor with breast cancer. Each CDR3 is given with its conserved first and last residue. The order of the fields is D gene, clone size, V gene, J gene, CDR3 DNA, CDR3 protein. A D gene is named only where the DNA matches it firmly. Where a row states a size, it is once, few, many or the class of an expanded clone; other rows omit it.

.	.	TRBV6-8	TRBJ1-1	TGTGCCAGCAGTGACATTCCAGGCGGGACCGAAGCTTTCTTT	CASSDIPGGTEAFF
TRBD2	.	TRBV6-8	TRBJ2-4	TGTGCCAGCACCTACGGGGGGGTGGCCAAAAACATTCAGTACTTC	CASTYGGVAKNIQYF
.	few	TRBV28	TRBJ2-1	TGTGCCATCTCCAGTGGGGCTTACAATGAGCAGTTCTTC	CAISSGAYNEQFF
.	.	TRBV30	TRBJ1-2	TGTGCCTGGAGTACCCCCGGGGACTTCTATGGCTACACCTTC	CAWSTPGDFYGYTF
.	.	TRBV18	TRBJ1-1	TGTGCCAGCTCACCACCGGGACCCACTGAAGCTTTCTTT	CASSPPGPTEAFF
.	.	TRBV18	TRBJ2-7	TGTGCCAGCTCACTCGAAGGCTACGAGCAGTACTTC	CASSLEGYEQYF
TRBD1	.	TRBV18	TRBJ1-1	TGTGCCAGCTCACTACATACGCAACAGGGGGTGAACACTGAAGCTTTCTTT	CASSLHTQQGVNTEAFF
.	once	TRBV30	TRBJ1-1	TGTGCCTGGAGTAGGAACACTGAAGCTTTCTTT	CAWSRNTEAFF
TRBD1	few	TRBV15	TRBJ2-6	TGTGCCACCAGCAGAGAGGGGGACAGGACCCCCTCTGGGGCCAACGTCCTGACTTTC	CATSREGDRTPSGANVLTF
TRBD2	few	TRBV28	TRBJ2-5	TGTGCCAGCAGACTAGCGGGACGGGAGACCCAGTACTTC	CASRLAGRETQYF
.	.	TRBV7-5	TRBJ2-3	TGTGCCAGCAGCTTGGGACTAGCGGAGAAGGGAGCAGATACGCAGTATTTT	CASSLGLAEKGADTQYF
TRBD1	.	TRBV6-8	TRBJ1-5	TGTGCCAGCAGTAGGGGGGACAGGGCGACGCCCCAGCATTTT	CASSRGDRATPQHF
.	.	TRBV18	TRBJ1-2	TGTGCCAGCTCACCGGGCAGGGACTATGGCTACACCTTC	CASSPGRDYGYTF
.	few	TRBV9	TRBJ2-6	TGTGCCAGCAGGGGGACCTCTGGGGCCAACGTCCTGACTTTC	CASRGTSGANVLTF
.	.	TRBV6-8	TRBJ2-1	TGTGCCAGCGTCTCTTCCTCCTACCCCTACAATGAGCAGTTCTTC	CASVSSSYPYNEQFF
.	.	TRBV6-8	TRBJ1-2	TGTGCCAGCAGACCTCGGACGGATGTGGGGTATGGCTACACCTTC	CASRPRTDVGYGYTF
TRBD1	.	TRBV15	TRBJ1-2	TGTGCCACCAGCAGAGATGCGAAGGGGGCCGGGCAAGGCTACACCTTC	CATSRDAKGAGQGYTF
.	.	TRBV11-3	TRBJ1-1	TGTGCCAGCAGCCAAGTTGGGGGTTTCTCGATGAACACTGAAGCTTTCTTT	CASSQVGGFSMNTEAFF
.	.	TRBV7-5	TRBJ2-1	TGTGCCAGCAGCTTCGGTATAGCGGGAGTGGGGCTCAATGAGCAGTTCTTC	CASSFGIAGVGLNEQFF
TRBD1	.	TRBV5-1	TRBJ2-7	TGCGCCAGCAGCCAAGAGTACAGGGGGGCCTACGAGCAGTACTTC	CASSQEYRGAYEQYF
.	.	TRBV7-4	TRBJ2-3	TGTGCCAGCAGTGGGTGGGGCACAGATACGCAGTATTTT	CASSGWGTDTQYF
.	.	TRBV1	TRBJ2-7	TGCGCCAGCAGCCGAGGACTAGCGATCTACGAGCAGTACTTC	CASSRGLAIYEQYF
TRBD2	.	TRBV6-8	TRBJ2-3	TGTGCCAGCAGGCGGGAGAGCACAGATACGCAGTATTTT	CASRRESTDTQYF
.	.	TRBV28	TRBJ1-1	TGTGCCAGCGTACAGGGAACTCTTGAAGGAGCTTTCTTT	CASVQGTLEGAFF
TRBD1	.	TRBV30	TRBJ1-4	TGTGCCTCCGAAGGGGGCGCGAGGGAAAAACTGTTTTTT	CASEGGAREKLFF
TRBD1	.	TRBV23-1	TRBJ2-7	TGCGCCAGCAGTCAATCGACAGGGTTGGACGAGCAGTACTTC	CASSQSTGLDEQYF
.	.	TRBV18	TRBJ2-5	TGTGCCAGCTCAAGGTCGGGATTCCAAGAGACCCAGTACTTC	CASSRSGFQETQYF
.	.	TRBV18	TRBJ1-1	TGTGCCAGCTCACCACTCACGGCTACTGAAGCTTTCTTT	CASSPLTATEAFF
.	.	TRBV7-5	TRBJ1-3	TGTGCCAGCAGCTATCATCCGGGACAGGGGGCCGGAAACACCATATATTTT	CASSYHPGQGAGNTIYF
.	.	TRBV28	TRBJ2-1	TGTGCCAGCAGTTTTTCTAGGATATCCTACAATGAGCAGTTCTTC	CASSFSRISYNEQFF
.	.	TRBV5-1	TRBJ1-2	TGCGCCAGCAGCCGAGAACAGGGAGGAGGCTATGGCTACACCTTC	CASSREQGGGYGYTF
.	.	TRBV6-8	TRBJ1-6	TGTGCCAGCAGTTACAAGTGGTCAGGGTTTAATTCACCCCTCCACTTT	CASSYKWSGFNSPLHF
.	.	TRBV6-8	TRBJ1-6	TGTGCCAGCAGTTATTCAGGGTATAATTCACCCCTCCACTTT	CASSYSGYNSPLHF
TRBD1	.	TRBV29-1	TRBJ2-7	TGCAGCGTTGTAGGGGACAGGGCCTACGAGCAGTACTTC	CSVVGDRAYEQYF
.	.	TRBV11-1	TRBJ2-7	TGTGCCAGCAGCCCTTACAGGCAGGGCTACGAGCAGTACTTC	CASSPYRQGYEQYF
.	.	TRBV18	TRBJ1-2	TGTGCCAGCTCACCAAATCAGGGATCTCACTATGGCTACACCTTC	CASSPNQGSHYGYTF
.	.	TRBV18	TRBJ2-7	TGTGCCAGCTCACTTGACTCCTACGAGCAGTACTTC	CASSLDSYEQYF
.	.	TRBV5-1	TRBJ1-3	TGCGCCAGCAGCAACCGGACCGTTGGAAACACCATATATTTT	CASSNRTVGNTIYF
.	.	TRBV14	TRBJ2-7	TGTGCCAGCAGCCAAGAACTACAGGTTCGGGAGCAGTACTTC	CASSQELQVREQYF
.	few	TRBV19	TRBJ2-2	TGTGCCAGTAGTATCTCCAGGGGCAACACCGGGGAGCTGTTTTTT	CASSISRGNTGELFF